This T cell receptor beta chain was recorded in a study of tumor-infiltrating lymphocytes in primary liver carcinoma. Priming with a constant-region primer yielded TCR beta cDNA from 400 to 550 ng total RNA. Slightly modified ARM-PCR, run as three nested multiplex PCR rounds, produced the TCR beta libraries. TRBV1-TRBV30 forward primers paired with a C-beta reverse primer drove the first two PCR rounds, about 10 cycles each. MiXCR, applied by TCRdb to the multiplex PCR reads, yields one record per CDR3 protein. The table lists about 23,000 distinct CDR3 sequences, roughly 80% of them singletons. Each 20-30 mg portion of unsorted bulk tissue served as the source for co-extraction of RNA and DNA. The patients, who had chronic HBV infection, were treatment-naive (untreated). The CDR3 consists of 15 residues. Germline V gene sequence: CDR1 SGHDT, CDR2 YYEEEE. Concerning this clonotype itself: A junction boundary mismatches the germline segment, possibly from a read error.

Sequenced: liver tumor tissue from sampling region 5. Specified subset: tumor region T5, tumor centre. This sequence joins TRBV5-6 and TRBJ2-2; D gene unclear. The origin of this receptor is a woman in her thirties with primary liver carcinoma and hepatitis B virus infection. CDR3: CTSSSAPRVNRELFF. The CDR3 coding sequence is TGTACCAGCAGCTCGGCACCCAGAGTCAACAGGGAGCTGTTTTTT.